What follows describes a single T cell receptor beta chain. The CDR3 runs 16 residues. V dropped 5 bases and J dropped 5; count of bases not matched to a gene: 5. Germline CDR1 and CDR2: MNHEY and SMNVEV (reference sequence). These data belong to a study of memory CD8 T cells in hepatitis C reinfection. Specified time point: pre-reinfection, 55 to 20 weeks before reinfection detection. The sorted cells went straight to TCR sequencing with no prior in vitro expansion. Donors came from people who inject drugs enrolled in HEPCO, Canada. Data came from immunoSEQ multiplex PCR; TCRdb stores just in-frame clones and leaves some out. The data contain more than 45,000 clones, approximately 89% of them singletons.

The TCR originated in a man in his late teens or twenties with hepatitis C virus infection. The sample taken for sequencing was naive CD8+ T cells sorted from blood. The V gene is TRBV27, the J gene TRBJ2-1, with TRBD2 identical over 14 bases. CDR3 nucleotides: TGTGCCAGCAGTCCGGGACTAGCGGGAGTCCACAATGAGCAGTTCTTC. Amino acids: CASSPGLAGVHNEQFF.